These T cell receptor beta chains were read from a single sample in a study of blood T cell repertoires in COVID-19. TCRdb's copy holds only in-frame clones and misses some; the assay was immunoSEQ multiplex PCR. The sample has roughly 74,000 clones; approximately 84% are singletons. The sequenced sample was peripheral blood. The receptors shown here come from a man in his 70s with acute or convalescent COVID-19. CDR3s include the opening cysteine and the closing phenylalanine or tryptophan.

V: TRBV6-6
J: TRBJ2-1
CDR3: CASSSQGNEQFF

V: TRBV11-2
J: TRBJ2-1
CDR3: CASSLIAYYNEQFF

V: TRBV5-1
J: TRBJ1-3
CDR3: CASSLTGGGNTIYF

V: TRBV19
J: TRBJ2-1
CDR3: CASSIRGGSGNYNEQFF

V: TRBV19
J: TRBJ1-1
CDR3: CASSIGGDTEAFF

V: TRBV19
J: TRBJ1-2
CDR3: CASSVGQGVGYTF

V: TRBV4-3
J: TRBJ2-1
CDR3: CASSLNGGLSLNEQFF

V: TRBV2
J: TRBJ2-5
CDR3: CASGGWHGETQYF

V: TRBV18
J: TRBJ2-2
CDR3: CASSPGSNLAGGTGELFF

V: TRBV6-6
J: TRBJ1-5
CDR3: CASSEQGLSNQPQHF

V: TRBV5-1
J: TRBJ2-1
CDR3: CASSLGQGFNEQFF

V: TRBV11-2
J: TRBJ2-2
CDR3: CASAADRNTGELFF

V: TRBV18
J: TRBJ1-5
CDR3: CASSVDSGVKQPQHF

V: TRBV6-5
J: TRBJ2-4
CDR3: CASSYSLAKNIQYF

V: TRBV5-1
J: TRBJ1-2
CDR3: CASSRDRANYGYTF